This entry lists 4 T cell receptor beta chains sequenced from one sample in a study of patients and donors after allogeneic stem cell transplantation. MiXCR, applied by TCRdb to the RT-PCR reads, yields one record per CDR3 protein. Altogether about 210,000 distinct CDR3 sequences are present, about 38% being singletons, with the ten largest covering 9.5% to 13%. Material: blood, either unsorted or a sorted T cell fraction (not recorded which). The receptors were gathered from a human donor who was either an allogeneic HSCT recipient or a stem cell or donor lymphocyte infusion donor (not recorded which). It is not recorded whose cells these are; they may come from a transplant donor.

Here the CDR3 DNA reads TGTGCCAGCAGCCAAGGACTCAGGAGCTCCTACGAGCAGTACTTC. Amino acid sequence: CASSQGLRSSYEQYF. V and J are TRBV28 and TRBJ2-7; TRBD2 might be the D (5 bases). The CDR3 contains 15 residues. Germline CDR1 MDHEN, CDR2 SYDVKM. Trimming cost V 6 bases and J 0 bases, with 15 bases left between them.

V and J are TRBV15 and TRBJ2-1; 9 bases are a match to TRBD1. The CDR3 has 16 residues. From germline, CDR1 is LNHNV and CDR2 YYDKDF (reference sequence). Trimming took 0 bases from V and 7 from J; bases not matched to a gene: 7. In DNA form, the CDR3 reads TGTGCCACCAGCAGAGATTATGGGGACAGGGTAAATGAGCAGTTCTTC. Its translation: CATSRDYGDRVNEQFF.

In this sample, this clonotype turned up a few times. This rearrangement joins TRBV4-2 to TRBJ1-2; D call uncertain. Trimming shortened V by 0 bases and J by 4 bases, and 9 bases separated the two germline ends. This CDR3 region has 14 residues. CDR1 is LGHNA and CDR2 is YNFKEQ in the germline V gene. The CDR3 here is CASSQDEKAYGYTF. In DNA form, the CDR3 reads TGTGCCAGCAGCCAAGATGAGAAGGCCTATGGCTACACCTTC.

The genes are TRBV5-6 and TRBJ1-2; D remains ambiguous. V was clipped by 4 bases and J by 0 bases, with 7 bases between them. Germline CDR1 SGHDT, CDR2 YYEEEE. This CDR3 contains 13 residues. The CDR3 region has the DNA TGTGCCAGCAGCCCGACAACTAACTATGGCTACACCTTC. The encoded protein is CASSPTTNYGYTF.